What follows are 17 T cell receptor beta chains derived from one specimen sequenced in a study of shared clonotypes between healthy human individuals. Assay used: immunoSEQ multiplex PCR; TCRdb lists only in-frame clones, some missing. The sample has millions of clones; approximately 95% are singletons. Specimen: naive CD4+ T cells from PBMCs. The subset here: CD45RA+ positively selected. Every receptor here comes from a man aged 18 to 35 in good health. Some clones in this sample may be carry-over from other donors' samples.

The chain joins TRBV18 to TRBJ2-3, with 12 bases aligning to TRBD2. CDR3 length: 16 residues. Losses at the gene ends were 2 bases for V and 7 bases for J; bases not matched to a gene: 7. Germline V CDR1 and CDR2: KGHSH, LQKENI. DNA of the CDR3: TGTGCCAGCTCACCAGCCCGGACTAGCGGGAACAATACGCAGTATTTT. Translating it yields CASSPARTSGNNTQYF. The full variable domain, in which reference TRBV18 and TRBJ2-3 provide the parts outside the CDR3, is NAGVMQNPRHLVRRRGQEARLRCSPMKGHSHVYWYRQLPEEGLKFMVYLQKENIIDESGMPKERFSAEFPKEGPSILRIQQVVRGDSAAYFCASSPARTSGNNTQYFGPGTRLTVL.

The V and J genes are TRBV7-2 and TRBJ2-5; 8 bases align to TRBD1. Germline CDR1 reads SGHTA; CDR2 reads FQGNSA. This CDR3 is built from 17 residues. The V gene end was trimmed by 5 bases and the J gene end by 2 bases; junction bases not matched to a gene: 13. The CDR3 region is CASSGGTSGGTQETQYF. CDR3 sequence (DNA): TGTGCCAGCAGCGGAGGGACTTCAGGGGGCACACAAGAGACCCAGTACTTC.

CDR3 bases: TGTGCCAGCAGCTTGCAGGGGAGCTCTGGAAACACCATATATTTT. This codes for CASSLQGSSGNTIYF. This chain links TRBV5-5 with TRBJ1-3; TRBD1 is a possible D gene (6 bases). This CDR3 contains 15 residues. CDR1 is SGHKS and CDR2 is YYEKEE in the germline V gene (reference sequence). Trimming left V 1 base short and J 0 bases short, with 8 bases between. The full variable domain, in which reference TRBV5-5 and TRBJ1-3 provide the parts outside the CDR3, is DAGVTQSPTHLIKTRGQQVTLRCSPISGHKSVSWYQQVLGQGPQFIFQYYEKEERGRGNFPDRFSARQFPNYSSELNVNALLLGDSALYLCASSLQGSSGNTIYFGEGSWLTVV.

This rearrangement joins TRBV5-1 to TRBJ2-5; TRBD1 is a possible D gene (6 bases). Per germline, CDR1 SGHRS and CDR2 YFSETQ. This CDR3 contains 13 residues. Deletions cut 0 bases from V and 7 bases from J, with 10 bases between. DNA for the CDR3: TGCGCCAGCAGCTTGGAGGGGGAAGGGACCCAGTACTTC. Translating it yields CASSLEGEGTQYF.

The genes are TRBV27 and TRBJ2-2; 9 nucleotides match TRBD1. Germline V CDR1 and CDR2: MNHEY, SMNVEV (reference sequence). CDR3 length equals 16 residues. Trimming removed 5 bases from V and 7 bases from J; junction bases left unmatched: 11. The CDR3 spells CASSPSGTGWGGELFF. In DNA form, the CDR3 reads TGTGCCAGCAGTCCCTCCGGGACAGGGTGGGGCGGGGAGCTGTTTTTT.

The chain couples TRBV5-4 to TRBJ2-7; D assignment may be TRBD1 or TRBD2 (5 bases each). This CDR3 comprises 13 residues. CDR1 SGHNT and CDR2 YYREEE come from the germline V gene (reference sequence). V was cut by 0 bases and J by 3 bases, with 7 bases left in between. CDR3 loop: CASSLGGNYEQYF. The CDR3 nucleotides are TGTGCCAGCAGCTTGGGGGGGAACTACGAGCAGTACTTC.

The chain employs TRBV7-2 and TRBJ2-2; 7 nucleotides align to TRBD1. Losses at the gene ends were 5 bases for V and 2 bases for J; bases not matched to a gene: 5. Germline lookup yields CDR1 SGHTA and CDR2 FQGNSA. The CDR3 is 15 residues long. The CDR3 DNA sequence: TGTGCCAGCAGCGTGGGACAGCAAAACACCGGGGAGCTGTTTTTT. It yields the protein CASSVGQQNTGELFF.

The J gene is TRBJ2-3, the V gene TRBV19; D is uncertain. Trimming pared 0 bases from V and 2 bases from J, leaving 12 bases between. This CDR3 is 16 amino acids long. CDR1 and CDR2 from the germline V gene are LNHDA and SQIVND (reference sequence). CDR3 protein: CASSIDLRPHTDTQYF. In DNA, the CDR3 is TGTGCCAGTAGTATAGATCTTCGGCCCCACACAGATACGCAGTATTTT.

CDR3 coding DNA: TGTGCCAGCAGCGGGGTTACGAACACCGGGGAGCTGTTTTTT. Protein product: CASSGVTNTGELFF. The V and J genes are TRBV9 and TRBJ2-2; no clear D. The germline gives CDR1 SGDLS, CDR2 YYNGEE. The CDR3 contains 14 residues. Trimming removed 3 bases from V and 0 bases from J, with 6 bases in between.

This rearrangement joins TRBV28 to TRBJ2-5; D is unresolved. V lost 3 bases and J lost 2, with 10 bases in between. Germline-derived CDR1 and CDR2 are MDHEN and SYDVKM. This CDR3 is 14 amino acids long. The CDR3 coding sequence is TGTGCCAGCAGTTTGCGAATGAAACAAGAGACCCAGTACTTC. Amino acid sequence: CASSLRMKQETQYF.

This clone has just one count. The DNA for the CDR3 is TGCAGCGTTGAATGGGGGAATGAGCAGTTCTTC. Translating gives CSVEWGNEQFF. The genes are TRBV29-1 and TRBJ2-1, with D perhaps TRBD1 or TRBD2 (5 bases each). Germline values: CDR1 SQVTM, CDR2 ANQGSEA. V was clipped by 2 bases and J by 7 bases, with 6 bases between them. The CDR3 length is 11 residues.

V usage is TRBV19 and J usage is TRBJ1-2; 7 nucleotides agree with TRBD1. The CDR3 runs to 14 residues. Per germline, CDR1 LNHDA and CDR2 SQIVND (reference sequence). J was trimmed by 6 bases and V by 5 bases; bases with no gene match: 9. CDR3 region: CASSPPDRTHGYTF. DNA of the CDR3: TGTGCCAGTAGTCCCCCGGACAGGACGCATGGCTACACCTTC.

Comment on this clone: One junction end disagrees with the germline gene, perhaps due to a read error. The chain joins TRBV7-2 to TRBJ1-1; 8 bases line up with TRBD1. The V gene's germline CDR1 is SGHTA and CDR2 FQGNSA. The CDR3 consists of 15 residues. CDR3 DNA: TGTGCCAGCAGCCCACCCTCTTTCACAGGGGGGCCTCCTCTCTTT. It encodes CASSPPSFTGGPPLF. The whole variable domain, filled in from reference TRBV7-2 and TRBJ1-1, reads GAGVSQSPSNKVTEKGKDVELRCDPISGHTALYWYRQSLGQGLEFLIYFQGNSAPDKSGLPSDRFSAERTGGSVSTLTIQRTQQEDSAVYLCASSPPSFTGGPPLFGQGTRLTVV.

This rearrangement joins TRBV5-1 to TRBJ2-1; no clear D gene. Germline loops: CDR1 SGHRS, CDR2 YFSETQ. The V and J ends lost 4 bases and 4 bases respectively, with 15 bases between them. The CDR3 sequence is 15 residues long. For the CDR3, the DNA is TGCGCCAGCAGCGGAGAAGTTTCCCTTTACAATGAGCAGTTCTTC. This encodes CASSGEVSLYNEQFF.

J is TRBJ2-1 and V is TRBV5-1; D may be TRBD1 or TRBD2 (5 bases each). Per germline, CDR1 SGHRS and CDR2 YFSETQ. The germline V and J ends were trimmed by 4 bases and 6 bases, with 8 bases remaining between them. The CDR3 consists of 12 residues. This CDR3 reads CASSGTFNEQFF. In nucleotides, the CDR3 is TGCGCCAGCAGCGGGACCTTCAATGAGCAGTTCTTC.

The V and J genes are TRBV7-3 and TRBJ2-6; 7 nucleotides match TRBD1. J gave up 0 bases and V 5 bases, and 7 bases lay outside the gene matches. The CDR3 loop spans 17 amino acids. Per germline, CDR1 SGHTA and CDR2 FQGTGA. The CDR3 here is CASSATGAYSGANVLTF. The CDR3 nucleotides read TGTGCCAGCAGCGCAACAGGGGCCTACTCTGGGGCCAACGTCCTGACTTTC.

In regard to this clone: The sample has other DNA sequences that encode this CDR3 too. This chain links TRBV9 with TRBJ2-7; 10 bases line up with TRBD1. The germline V gene encodes CDR1 SGDLS and CDR2 YYNGEE. V shed 3 bases, J shed 3 bases, and the junction held 3 bases outside the gene matches. CDR3 size: 14 residues. CDR3 DNA: TGTGCCAGCAGCGCGGGACAGGGGAACTACGAGCAGTACTTC. It encodes CASSAGQGNYEQYF.